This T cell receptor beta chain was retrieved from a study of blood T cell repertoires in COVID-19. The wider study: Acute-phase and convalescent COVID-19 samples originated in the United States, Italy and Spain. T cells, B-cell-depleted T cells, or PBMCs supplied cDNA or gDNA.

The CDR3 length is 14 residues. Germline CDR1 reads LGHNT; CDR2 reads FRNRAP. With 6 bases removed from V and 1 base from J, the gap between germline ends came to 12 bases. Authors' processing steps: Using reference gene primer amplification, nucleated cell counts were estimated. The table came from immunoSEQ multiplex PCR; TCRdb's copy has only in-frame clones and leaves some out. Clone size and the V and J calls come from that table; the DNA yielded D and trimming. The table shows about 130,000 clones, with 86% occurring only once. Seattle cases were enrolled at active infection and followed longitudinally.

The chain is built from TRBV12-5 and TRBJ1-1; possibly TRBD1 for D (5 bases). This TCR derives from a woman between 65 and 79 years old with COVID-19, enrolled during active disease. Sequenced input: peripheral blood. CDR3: CASGDSNQNTEAFF. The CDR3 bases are TGTGCTAGTGGCGACAGTAATCAGAACACTGAAGCTTTCTTT.